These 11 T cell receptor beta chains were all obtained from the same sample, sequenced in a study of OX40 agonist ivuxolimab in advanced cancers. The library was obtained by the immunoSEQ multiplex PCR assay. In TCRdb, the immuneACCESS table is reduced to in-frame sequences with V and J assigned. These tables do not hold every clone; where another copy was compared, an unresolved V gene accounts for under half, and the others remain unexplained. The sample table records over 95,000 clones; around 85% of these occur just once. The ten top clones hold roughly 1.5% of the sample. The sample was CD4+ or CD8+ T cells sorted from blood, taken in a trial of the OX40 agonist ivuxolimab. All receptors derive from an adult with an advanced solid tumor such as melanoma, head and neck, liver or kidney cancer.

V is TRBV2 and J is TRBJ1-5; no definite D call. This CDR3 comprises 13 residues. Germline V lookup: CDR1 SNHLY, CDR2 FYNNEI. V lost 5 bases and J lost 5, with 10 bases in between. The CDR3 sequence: CASSFSDYQPQHF. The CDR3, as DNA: TGTGCCAGCAGTTTCTCCGATTATCAGCCCCAGCATTTT.

CDR3 protein: CASSPSPSYGYTF. The CDR3 DNA reads TGTGCCAGCAGTCCAAGCCCGTCGTATGGCTACACCTTC. This chain uses TRBV6-5 with TRBJ1-2; D remains unclear. The CDR3 totals 13 residues. CDR1 MNHEY and CDR2 SVGAGI come from the germline V gene. Trimming left V 5 bases short and J 5 bases short, with 12 bases between.

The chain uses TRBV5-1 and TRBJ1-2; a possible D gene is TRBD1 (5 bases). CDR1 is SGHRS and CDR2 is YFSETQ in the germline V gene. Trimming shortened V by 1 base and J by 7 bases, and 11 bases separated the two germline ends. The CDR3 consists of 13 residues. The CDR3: CASSLNGGGGYTF. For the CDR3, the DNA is TGCGCCAGCAGCTTGAACGGGGGTGGTGGCTACACCTTC.

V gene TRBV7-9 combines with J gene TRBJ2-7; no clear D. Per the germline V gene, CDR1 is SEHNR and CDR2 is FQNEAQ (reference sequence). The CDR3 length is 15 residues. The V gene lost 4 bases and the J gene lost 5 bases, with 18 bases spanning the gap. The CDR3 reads CASSSLDRAADEQYF. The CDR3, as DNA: TGTGCCAGCAGCTCCCTGGACCGGGCCGCGGACGAGCAGTACTTC.

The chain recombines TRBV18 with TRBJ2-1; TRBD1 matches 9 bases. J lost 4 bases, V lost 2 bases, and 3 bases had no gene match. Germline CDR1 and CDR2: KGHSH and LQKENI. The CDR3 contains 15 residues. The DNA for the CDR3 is TGTGCCAGCTCACCAGGGACAGGGAATTACAATGAGCAGTTCTTC. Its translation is CASSPGTGNYNEQFF.

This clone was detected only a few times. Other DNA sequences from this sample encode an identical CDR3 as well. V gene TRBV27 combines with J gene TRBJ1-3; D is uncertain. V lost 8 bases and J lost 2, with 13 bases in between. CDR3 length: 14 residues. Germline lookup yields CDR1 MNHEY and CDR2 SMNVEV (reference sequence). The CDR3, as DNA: TGTGCCAGCCGCCAGACTGGAGCTGGAAACACCATATATTTT. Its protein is CASRQTGAGNTIYF.

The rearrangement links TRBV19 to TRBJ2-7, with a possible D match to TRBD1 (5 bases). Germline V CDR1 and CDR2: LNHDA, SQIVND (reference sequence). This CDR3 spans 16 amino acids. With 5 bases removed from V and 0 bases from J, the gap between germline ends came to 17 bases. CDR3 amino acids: CASSPTDRSFSYEQYF. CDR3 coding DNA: TGTGCCAGTAGTCCGACCGACAGATCTTTCTCCTACGAGCAGTACTTC.

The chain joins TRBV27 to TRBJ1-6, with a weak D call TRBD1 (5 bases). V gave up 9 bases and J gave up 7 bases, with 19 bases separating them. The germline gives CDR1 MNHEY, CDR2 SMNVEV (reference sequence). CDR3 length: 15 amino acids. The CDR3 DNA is TGTGCCAGTCAATGGGAGGGACGGCAAAATTCACCCCTCCACTTT. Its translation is CASQWEGRQNSPLHF.

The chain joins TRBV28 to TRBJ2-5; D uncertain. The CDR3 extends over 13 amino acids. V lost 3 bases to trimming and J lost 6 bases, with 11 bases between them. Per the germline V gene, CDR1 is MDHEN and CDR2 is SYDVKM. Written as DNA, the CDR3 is TGTGCCAGCAGTTTCGGGTTGTTGAAGACCCAGTACTTC. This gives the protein CASSFGLLKTQYF.

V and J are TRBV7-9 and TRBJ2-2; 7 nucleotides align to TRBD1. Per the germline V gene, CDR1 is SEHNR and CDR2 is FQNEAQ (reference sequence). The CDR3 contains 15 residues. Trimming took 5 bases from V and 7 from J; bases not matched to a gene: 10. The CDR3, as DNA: TGTGCCAGCAGCGTCCAGACAGGGTTTAACGGGGAGCTGTTTTTT. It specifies CASSVQTGFNGELFF.

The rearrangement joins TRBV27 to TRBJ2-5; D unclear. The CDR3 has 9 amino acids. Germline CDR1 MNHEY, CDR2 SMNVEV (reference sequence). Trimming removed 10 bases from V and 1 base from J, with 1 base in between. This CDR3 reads CATQETQYF. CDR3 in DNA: TGTGCCACCCAAGAGACCCAGTACTTC.